The T cell receptor beta chain described here comes from a study of blood T cells in healthy people across ages. Germline CDR1 reads DFQATT; CDR2 reads SNEGSKA (reference sequence). The ends were cut back, 3 bases at V and 2 bases at J, with 14 bases in the middle. CDR3 length: 16 amino acids. A second PCR of 7 to 11 cycles used a sample-barcoded 5' primer and a J-beta primer mix. TCRdb redid the calling of the 5' RACE reads with MiXCR, one entry per CDR3 protein. The sample lists 550,000 to 700,000 distinct CDR3 sequences, roughly 29% occurring once. Concerning this clonotype itself: Its target is not known.

Study observations and caveats: When set beside aged donors, long-lived donors presented more naive CD4+ cells and higher diversity. In these data, TCR beta diversity tracked strongly with naive T cell percentage. Since the PBMCs were unsorted, naive and antigen-experienced cells could not be conclusively compared.

The V gene is TRBV20-1, the J gene TRBJ1-6; no clear D. The source is a woman between 65 and 79 years old in good health. The sample consisted of blood. The CDR3 loop reads CSARDRDLPYNSPLHF. In nucleotides, the CDR3 is TGCAGTGCTAGGGACCGCGACCTTCCCTATAATTCACCCCTCCACTTT.